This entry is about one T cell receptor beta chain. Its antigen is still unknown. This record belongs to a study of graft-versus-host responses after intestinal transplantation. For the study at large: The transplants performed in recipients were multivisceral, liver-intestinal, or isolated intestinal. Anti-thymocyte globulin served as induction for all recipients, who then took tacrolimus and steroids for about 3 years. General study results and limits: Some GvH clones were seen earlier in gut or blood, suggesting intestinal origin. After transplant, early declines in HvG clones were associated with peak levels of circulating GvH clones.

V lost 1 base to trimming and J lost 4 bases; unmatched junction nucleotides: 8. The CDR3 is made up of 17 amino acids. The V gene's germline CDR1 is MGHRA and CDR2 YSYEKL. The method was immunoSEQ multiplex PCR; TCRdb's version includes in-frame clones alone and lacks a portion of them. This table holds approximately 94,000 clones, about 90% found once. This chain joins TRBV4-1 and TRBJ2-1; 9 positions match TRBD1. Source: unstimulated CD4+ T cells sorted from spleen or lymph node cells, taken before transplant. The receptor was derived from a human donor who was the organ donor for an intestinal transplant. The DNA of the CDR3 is TGCGCCAGCAGCCAAGGCGTGGGACAGGGCCGTTACAATGAGCAGTTCTTC. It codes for CASSQGVGQGRYNEQFF.